The next 21 T cell receptor beta chains were all read from a single sample in a study of cytomegalovirus exposure and HLA in healthy donors. Primers: 60 Vbeta forward and 13 Jbeta reverse. Sequencing used immunoSEQ multiplex PCR; TCRdb keeps in-frame clones, though not all of them. The sample contains 100,000 or so clones, roughly three quarters of which appear only once. What was sequenced was PBMCs. The source of these receptors is a woman aged 45-60 years in good health and CMV-seropositive.

The rearrangement joins TRBV7-9 to TRBJ2-7; 9 positions match TRBD1. The V segment lost 3 bases and the J segment 5 bases; nucleotides outside the gene matches: 5. The V gene's germline CDR1 is SEHNR and CDR2 FQNEAQ (reference sequence). The CDR3 runs 14 residues. CDR3 region: CASSLVTGGDEQYF. CDR3 sequence (DNA): TGTGCCAGCAGCTTGGTTACAGGGGGCGACGAGCAGTACTTC.

The V gene is TRBV7-9, the J gene TRBJ1-2; D ambiguous. The length of the CDR3 is 14 residues. Germline CDR1 and CDR2: SEHNR and FQNEAQ (reference sequence). V was trimmed by 8 bases and J by 4 bases, leaving 17 bases between them. CDR3 in amino acids: CASVSRGSLYGYTF. CDR3 bases: TGTGCCAGCGTTTCCCGCGGGAGTCTCTATGGCTACACCTTC.

CDR3 sequence (DNA): TGTGCCAGCAGTTCCTTGGCGGGGGCCTCAGATACGCAGTATTTT. Its translation: CASSSLAGASDTQYF. The genes are TRBV27 and TRBJ2-3, with a tentative D call TRBD2 (7 bases). The CDR3 is 15 residues long. V was cut by 4 bases and J by 4 bases, with 15 bases left in between. Per germline, CDR1 MNHEY and CDR2 SMNVEV (reference sequence).

This chain links TRBV19 with TRBJ1-2; a possible D gene is TRBD1 (5 bases). CDR3 length equals 15 residues. V was shortened by 3 bases and J by 4 bases, with 15 bases between the two germline ends. The germline V gene has CDR1 LNHDA and CDR2 SQIVND (reference sequence). The CDR3 reads CASSITGQGSYGYTF. In DNA, the CDR3 is TGTGCCAGTAGTATTACGGGCCAGGGATCCTATGGCTACACCTTC.

This clone was picked up one time. The gene calls are TRBV2 and TRBJ1-4; the match to TRBD1 covers 7 bases. The CDR3 covers 13 residues. Germline loops: CDR1 SNHLY, CDR2 FYNNEI. V shed 7 bases, J shed 13 bases, and the junction held 12 bases outside the gene matches. The CDR3 spells CASNGLEQGRLFF. The CDR3 region has the DNA TGTGCCAGCAATGGGTTGGAACAGGGGAGACTGTTTTTT.

This clone was found once. V usage is TRBV4-2 and J usage is TRBJ2-3; 10 nucleotides align to TRBD2. The trim removed 2 bases at V and 5 bases at J, leaving 4 bases unmatched. Germline values: CDR1 LGHNA, CDR2 YNFKEQ. The length of the CDR3 is 15 residues. CDR3 amino acids: CASSQLAGGRDTQYF. The CDR3 DNA reads TGTGCCAGCAGCCAATTAGCGGGAGGCCGAGATACGCAGTATTTT.

The chain is built from TRBV9 and TRBJ2-3, with 10 bases lining up with TRBD2. V shed 0 bases and J 2 bases; nucleotides not matched to a gene: 6. The germline CDR1 and CDR2 sequences are SGDLS and YYNGEE. This CDR3 is 17 amino acids long. The CDR3 nucleotides are TGTGCCAGCAGCGTAGACCCACTAGCGGGACTCACAGATACGCAGTATTTT. This codes for CASSVDPLAGLTDTQYF.

The genes are TRBV30 and TRBJ2-1, with a possible D match to TRBD2 (6 bases). The CDR3 has 14 amino acids. V lost 0 bases and J 5 bases, leaving 11 bases between the germline ends. The germline gives CDR1 GTSNPN, CDR2 SVGIG (reference sequence). The CDR3 region is CAWSVGDFNNEQFF. DNA for the CDR3: TGTGCCTGGAGTGTCGGGGACTTCAACAATGAGCAGTTCTTC. Combining the CDR3 with reference TRBV30 and TRBJ2-1 gives the whole variable domain SQTIHQWPATLVQPVGSPLSLECTVEGTSNPNLYWYRQAAGRGLQLLFYSVGIGQISSEVPQNLSASRPQDRQFILSSKKLLLSDSGFYLCAWSVGDFNNEQFFGPGTRLTVL.

The V and J genes are TRBV7-8 and TRBJ2-1, with TRBD2 identical over 14 bases. The CDR3 extends over 14 amino acids. The germline gives CDR1 SGHVS, CDR2 FQNEAQ. The CDR3 loop reads CATSGRGAYNEQFF. DNA of the CDR3: TGTGCGACTAGCGGGAGGGGCGCCTACAATGAGCAGTTCTTC.

Here the CDR3 DNA reads TGCGCCAGCAGCTTGAGAGCCGACTCTGGAAACACCATATATTTT. Translation gives CASSLRADSGNTIYF. This chain connects TRBV5-1 to TRBJ1-3; D gene uncertain. Trimming pared 1 base from V and 0 bases from J, leaving 8 bases between. Germline lookup yields CDR1 SGHRS and CDR2 YFSETQ. The CDR3 loop spans 15 amino acids.

The chain couples TRBV12-5 to TRBJ1-5, with 8 positions matching TRBD1. Trimming cost V 7 bases and J 2 bases; bases outside gene matches: 4. CDR1 LGHNT and CDR2 FRNRAP come from the germline V gene. The CDR3 consists of 14 residues. CDR3 coding DNA: TGTGCTAGTGAAGGACAGGGCGGCAATCAGCCCCAGCATTTT. Its translation is CASEGQGGNQPQHF.

The CDR3, as DNA: TGCGCCAGCAGCCAAGTAAAAGACTCTCTTGACATTCAGTACTTC. Protein product: CASSQVKDSLDIQYF. The V call is TRBV4-1, the J call TRBJ2-4, with D hard to call. The CDR3 consists of 15 residues. V lost 1 base and J 8 bases, leaving 15 bases between the germline ends. Germline CDR1 MGHRA, CDR2 YSYEKL.

This chain joins TRBV10-1 and TRBJ1-1, with a tentative D call TRBD1 (5 bases). Germline V gives CDR1 WNHNN, CDR2 SYGVQD (reference sequence). The length of the CDR3 is 12 residues. Trimming took 2 bases from V and 14 from J, leaving 15 bases between them. The CDR3 loop is CASSELGGTAFF. CDR3 DNA: TGCGCCAGCAGTGAGCTGGGCGGGACGGCGTTCTTT.

The table lists this clone with a few counts. The chain is built from TRBV10-2 and TRBJ1-2; weak D call: TRBD1 (5 bases). CDR1 WSHSY and CDR2 SAAADI come from the germline V gene. Trimming left V 5 bases short and J 0 bases short, with 13 bases between. There are 15 residues in the CDR3. CDR3 sequence (DNA): TGCGCCAGCAGTTTTGGGGCCGGAGCTAACTATGGCTACACCTTC. This sequence encodes CASSFGAGANYGYTF.

The CDR3 DNA is TGTGCCAGCGGAGGACAGGGAGACTCACCCCTCCACTTT. Encoded protein: CASGGQGDSPLHF. V usage is TRBV2 and J usage is TRBJ1-6, with 8 bases lining up with TRBD1. Germline-derived CDR1 and CDR2 are SNHLY and FYNNEI. V was pared by 8 bases and J by 10 bases, with 7 bases of the junction left unmatched. The CDR3 extends over 13 amino acids.

The rearrangement uses TRBV6-1 and TRBJ2-7, with 10 bases aligning to TRBD2. The CDR3 runs 16 residues. Germline V CDR1 and CDR2: MNHNS, SASEGT. After removal of 3 bases from V and 7 bases from J, the junction contained 12 bases not matched to a gene. The CDR3 nucleotides read TGTGCCAGCAGTGATCAGGTAGCGGGAGGCCGTAGGGAGCAGTACTTC. This encodes CASSDQVAGGRREQYF.

The CDR3 is CASSLDRGSTDTQYF. The CDR3 DNA reads as TGTGCCAGCAGTTTGGACAGGGGAAGCACAGATACGCAGTATTTT. The chain has TRBV6-4 and TRBJ2-3; 9 nucleotides agree with TRBD1. The V and J ends lost 5 bases and 0 bases, in that order; junction bases with no gene match: 3. CDR1 MRHNA and CDR2 SNTAGT come from the germline V gene. This CDR3 is built from 15 residues.

The J gene is TRBJ2-1, the V gene TRBV4-2; 11 nucleotides match TRBD2. J was trimmed by 3 bases and V by 7 bases; bases with no gene match: 5. This CDR3 is built from 15 residues. Germline V gene data show CDR1 as LGHNA and CDR2 as YNFKEQ. The CDR3 loop reads CASTPTSGGYNEQFF. In DNA form, the CDR3 reads TGTGCCAGCACCCCCACTAGCGGGGGCTACAATGAGCAGTTCTTC.

The chain couples TRBV27 to TRBJ1-4; 7 bases agree with TRBD1. CDR1 MNHEY and CDR2 SMNVEV come from the germline V gene (reference sequence). With V trimmed by 0 bases and J by 8 bases, 6 bases remained unmatched. The CDR3 covers 15 residues. The CDR3 reads CASSLSALQGEKLFF. CDR3 sequence (DNA): TGTGCCAGCAGTTTATCAGCATTACAGGGGGAAAAACTGTTTTTT.

This chain links TRBV6-6 with TRBJ1-1, with D perhaps matching TRBD1 (5 bases). Trimming removed 2 bases at V and 3 bases at J, with 7 bases between. Germline CDR1 reads MNHNY; CDR2 reads SVGAGI (reference sequence). The CDR3 covers 13 residues. CDR3 in amino acids: CASSYPRDTEAFF. The CDR3 coding sequence is TGTGCCAGCAGTTACCCCAGGGACACTGAAGCTTTCTTT.

The chain links TRBV6-5 to TRBJ1-2; 7 nucleotides match TRBD1. Trimming removed 4 bases from V and 8 bases from J; junction bases left unmatched: 7. The CDR3 has 13 amino acids. In germline, CDR1 is MNHEY, CDR2 SVGAGI. The CDR3 nucleotides are TGTGCCAGCAGTTCCGTCGTAGGGGGCGGCTACACCTTC. Translation gives CASSSVVGGGYTF.